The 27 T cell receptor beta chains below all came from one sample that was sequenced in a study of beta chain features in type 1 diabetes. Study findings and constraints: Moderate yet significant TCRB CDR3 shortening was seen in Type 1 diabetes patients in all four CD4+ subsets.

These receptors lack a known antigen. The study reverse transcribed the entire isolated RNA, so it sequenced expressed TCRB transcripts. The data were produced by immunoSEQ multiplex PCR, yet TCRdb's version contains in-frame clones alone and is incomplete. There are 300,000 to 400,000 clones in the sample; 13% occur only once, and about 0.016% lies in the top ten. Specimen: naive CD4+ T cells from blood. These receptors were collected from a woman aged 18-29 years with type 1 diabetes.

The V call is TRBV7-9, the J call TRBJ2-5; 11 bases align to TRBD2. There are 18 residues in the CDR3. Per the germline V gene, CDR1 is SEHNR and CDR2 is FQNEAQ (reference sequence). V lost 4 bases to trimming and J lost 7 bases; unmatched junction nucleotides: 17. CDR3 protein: CASSSTPTSGSGRWTQYF. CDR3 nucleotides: TGTGCCAGCAGCTCGACGCCTACTAGCGGGAGCGGCCGGTGGACCCAGTACTTC.

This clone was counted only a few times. CDR3 in DNA: TGTGCCAGCAGCCTCGGGGGACAGAACTATGGCTACACCTTC. Translation gives CASSLGGQNYGYTF. This rearrangement joins TRBV7-2 to TRBJ1-2; 7 nucleotides align to TRBD1. V gave up 5 bases and J gave up 2 bases; unmatched junction bases: 5. The germline gives CDR1 SGHTA, CDR2 FQGNSA. The CDR3 is 14 amino acids.

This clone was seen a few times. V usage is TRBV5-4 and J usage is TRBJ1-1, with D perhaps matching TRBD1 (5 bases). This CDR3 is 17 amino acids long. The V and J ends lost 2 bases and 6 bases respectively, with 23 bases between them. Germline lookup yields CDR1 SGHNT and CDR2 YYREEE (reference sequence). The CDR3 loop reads CASSLGQGLILRPEAFF. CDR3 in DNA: TGTGCCAGCAGCTTAGGTCAGGGTTTGATCCTCCGGCCTGAAGCTTTCTTT.

Here the CDR3 DNA reads TGTGCCAGTAGTCCCAGGGCGGGACGAACTGAAGCTTTCTTT. Encoded protein: CASSPRAGRTEAFF. V is TRBV19 and J is TRBJ1-1; TRBD1 is a possible D gene (5 bases). The CDR3 totals 14 residues. Trimming removed 5 bases at V and 5 bases at J, with 15 bases between. CDR1 is LNHDA, CDR2 SQIVND, per germline (reference sequence).

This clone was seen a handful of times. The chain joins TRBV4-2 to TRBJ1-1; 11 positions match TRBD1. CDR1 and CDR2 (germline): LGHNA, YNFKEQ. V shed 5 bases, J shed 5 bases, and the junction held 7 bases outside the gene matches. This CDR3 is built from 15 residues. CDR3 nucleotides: TGTGCCAGCAGCAAAACCGGGACAGGGGGAACTGAAGCTTTCTTT. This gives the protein CASSKTGTGGTEAFF.

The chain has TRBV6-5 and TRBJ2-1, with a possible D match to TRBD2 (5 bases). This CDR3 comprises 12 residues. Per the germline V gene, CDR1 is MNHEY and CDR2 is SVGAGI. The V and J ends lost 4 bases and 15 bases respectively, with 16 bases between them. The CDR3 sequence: CASSSRLLLWFF. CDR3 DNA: TGTGCCAGCAGTTCCCGACTATTGTTGTGGTTCTTC.

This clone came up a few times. CDR3 sequence reads: CASSYRPGLAGELFF. CDR3 DNA sequence: TGTGCCAGCAGCTATCGTCCCGGACTAGCGGGGGAGCTGTTTTTT. The rearrangement joins TRBV11-3 to TRBJ2-2; TRBD2 matches at 9 bases. With V trimmed by 4 bases and J by 8 bases, 8 bases remained unmatched. The CDR3 spans 15 residues. Germline CDR1 SGHNT, CDR2 YENEEA.

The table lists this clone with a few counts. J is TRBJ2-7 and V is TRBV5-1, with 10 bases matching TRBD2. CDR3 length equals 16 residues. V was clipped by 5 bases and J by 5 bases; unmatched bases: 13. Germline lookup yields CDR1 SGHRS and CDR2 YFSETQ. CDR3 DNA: TGCGCCAGCAGTAGTTGGGAGGCTAGCGGGAGCGACGAGCAGTACTTC. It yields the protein CASSSWEASGSDEQYF.

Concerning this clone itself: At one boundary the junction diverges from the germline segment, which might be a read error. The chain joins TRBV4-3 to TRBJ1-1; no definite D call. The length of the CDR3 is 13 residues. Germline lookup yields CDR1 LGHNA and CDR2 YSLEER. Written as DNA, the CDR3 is TGCGCCAGCAGCCAAGCTCGGGGAACTGGAGCTTTCTTT. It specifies CASSQARGTGAFF.

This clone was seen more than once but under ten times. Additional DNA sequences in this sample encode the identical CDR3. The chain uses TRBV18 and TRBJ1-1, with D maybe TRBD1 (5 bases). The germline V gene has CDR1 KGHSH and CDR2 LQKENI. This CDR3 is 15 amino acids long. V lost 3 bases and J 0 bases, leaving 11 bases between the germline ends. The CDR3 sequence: CASSPGQGMNTEAFF. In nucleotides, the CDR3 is TGTGCCAGCTCACCTGGCCAGGGTATGAACACTGAAGCTTTCTTT.

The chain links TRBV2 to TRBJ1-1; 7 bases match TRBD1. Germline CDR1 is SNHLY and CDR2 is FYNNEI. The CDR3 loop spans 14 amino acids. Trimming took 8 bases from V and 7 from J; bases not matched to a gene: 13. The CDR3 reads CASSGGTVLREAFF. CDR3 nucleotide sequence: TGTGCCAGCTCCGGTGGGACAGTCCTCCGTGAAGCTTTCTTT.

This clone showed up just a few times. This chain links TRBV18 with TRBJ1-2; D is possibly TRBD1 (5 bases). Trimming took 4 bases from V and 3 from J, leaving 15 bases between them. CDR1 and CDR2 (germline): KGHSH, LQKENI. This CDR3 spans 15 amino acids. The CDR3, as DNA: TGTGCCAGCTCACGGAATCAGGGAACTGACTATGGCTACACCTTC. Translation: CASSRNQGTDYGYTF.

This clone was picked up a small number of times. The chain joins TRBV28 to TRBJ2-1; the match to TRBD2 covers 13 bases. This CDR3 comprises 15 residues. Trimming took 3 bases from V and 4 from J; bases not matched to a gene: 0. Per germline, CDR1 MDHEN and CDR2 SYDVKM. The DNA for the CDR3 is TGTGCCAGCAGTTTGGGACTAGCGGGGTACAATGAGCAGTTCTTC. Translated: CASSLGLAGYNEQFF.

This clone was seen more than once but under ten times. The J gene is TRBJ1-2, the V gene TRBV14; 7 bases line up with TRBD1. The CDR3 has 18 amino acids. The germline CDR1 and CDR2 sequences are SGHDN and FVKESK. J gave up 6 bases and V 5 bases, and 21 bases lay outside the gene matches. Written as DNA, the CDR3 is TGTGCCAGCAGCTTTTCACTTGGGACAGTGAAGGGTTGGCATGGCTACACCTTC. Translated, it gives CASSFSLGTVKGWHGYTF.

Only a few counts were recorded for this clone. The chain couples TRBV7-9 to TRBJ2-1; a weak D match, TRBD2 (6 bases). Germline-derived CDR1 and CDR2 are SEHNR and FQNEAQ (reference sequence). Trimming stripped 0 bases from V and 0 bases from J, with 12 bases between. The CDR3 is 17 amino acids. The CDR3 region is CASSLAVAGISYNEQFF. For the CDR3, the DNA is TGTGCCAGCAGCTTAGCGGTTGCGGGGATCTCCTACAATGAGCAGTTCTTC.

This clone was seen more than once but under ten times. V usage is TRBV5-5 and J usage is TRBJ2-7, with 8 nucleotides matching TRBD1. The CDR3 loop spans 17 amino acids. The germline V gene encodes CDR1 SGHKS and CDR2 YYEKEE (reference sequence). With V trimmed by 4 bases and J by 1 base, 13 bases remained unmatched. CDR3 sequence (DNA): TGTGCCAGCAGCCCCACCCTCAGGACAGGGCAGTCCTACGAGCAGTACTTC. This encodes CASSPTLRTGQSYEQYF.

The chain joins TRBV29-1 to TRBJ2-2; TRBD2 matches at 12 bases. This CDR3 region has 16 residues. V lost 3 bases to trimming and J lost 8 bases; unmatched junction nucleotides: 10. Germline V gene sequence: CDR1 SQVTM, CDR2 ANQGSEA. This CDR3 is CSVEESPGLAGGELFF. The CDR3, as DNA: TGCAGCGTTGAGGAAAGTCCGGGACTAGCGGGTGGGGAGCTGTTTTTT.

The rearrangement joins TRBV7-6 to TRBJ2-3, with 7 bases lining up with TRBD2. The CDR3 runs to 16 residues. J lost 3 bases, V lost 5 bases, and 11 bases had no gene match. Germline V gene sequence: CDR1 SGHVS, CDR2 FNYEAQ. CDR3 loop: CASSQGGGRGTDTQYF. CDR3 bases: TGTGCCAGCAGCCAGGGCGGGGGAAGGGGTACAGATACGCAGTATTTT.

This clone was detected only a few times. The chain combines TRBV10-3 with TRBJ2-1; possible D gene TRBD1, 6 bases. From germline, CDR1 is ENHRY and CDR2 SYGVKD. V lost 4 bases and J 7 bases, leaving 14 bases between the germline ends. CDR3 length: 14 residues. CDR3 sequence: CAISGEGGSNEQFF. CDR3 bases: TGTGCCATCAGTGGGGAAGGGGGATCGAATGAGCAGTTCTTC.

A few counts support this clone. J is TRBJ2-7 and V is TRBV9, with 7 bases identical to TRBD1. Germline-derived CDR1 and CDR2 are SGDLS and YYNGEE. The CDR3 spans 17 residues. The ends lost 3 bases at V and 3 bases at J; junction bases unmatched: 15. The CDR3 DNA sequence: TGTGCCAGCAGCGCCGGACAATTCGGGACAGTGGACTACGAGCAGTACTTC. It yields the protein CASSAGQFGTVDYEQYF. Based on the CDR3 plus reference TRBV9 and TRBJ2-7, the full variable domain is DSGVTQTPKHLITATGQRVTLRCSPRSGDLSVYWYQQSLDQGLQFLIQYYNGEERAKGNILERFSAQQFPDLHSELNLSSLELGDSALYFCASSAGQFGTVDYEQYFGPGTRLTVT.

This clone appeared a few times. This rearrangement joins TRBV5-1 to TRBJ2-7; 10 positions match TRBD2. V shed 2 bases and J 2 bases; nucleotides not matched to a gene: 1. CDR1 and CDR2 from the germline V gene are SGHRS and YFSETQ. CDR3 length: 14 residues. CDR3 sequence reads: CASSFGTSAYEQYF. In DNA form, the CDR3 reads TGCGCCAGCAGCTTCGGGACTAGCGCCTACGAGCAGTACTTC.

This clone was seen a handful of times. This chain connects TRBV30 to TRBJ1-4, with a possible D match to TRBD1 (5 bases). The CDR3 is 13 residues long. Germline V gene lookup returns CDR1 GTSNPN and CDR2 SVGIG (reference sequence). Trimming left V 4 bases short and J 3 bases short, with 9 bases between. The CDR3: CAWTGWPNEKLFF. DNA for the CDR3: TGTGCCTGGACAGGGTGGCCTAATGAAAAACTGTTTTTT.

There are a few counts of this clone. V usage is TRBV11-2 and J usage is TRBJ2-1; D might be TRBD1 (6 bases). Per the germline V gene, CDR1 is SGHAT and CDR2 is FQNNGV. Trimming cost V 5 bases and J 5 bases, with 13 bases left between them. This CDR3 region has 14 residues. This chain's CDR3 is CASSQSTGNNEQFF. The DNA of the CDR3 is TGTGCCAGCAGCCAATCGACAGGCAACAATGAGCAGTTCTTC.

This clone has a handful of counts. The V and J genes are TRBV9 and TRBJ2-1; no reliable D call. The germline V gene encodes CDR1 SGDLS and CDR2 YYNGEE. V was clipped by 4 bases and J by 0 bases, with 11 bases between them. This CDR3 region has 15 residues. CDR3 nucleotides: TGTGCCAGCAGCACCAGCGCAAGCTCCTACAATGAGCAGTTCTTC. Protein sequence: CASSTSASSYNEQFF. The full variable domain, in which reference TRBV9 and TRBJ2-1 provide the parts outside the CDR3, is DSGVTQTPKHLITATGQRVTLRCSPRSGDLSVYWYQQSLDQGLQFLIQYYNGEERAKGNILERFSAQQFPDLHSELNLSSLELGDSALYFCASSTSASSYNEQFFGPGTRLTVL.

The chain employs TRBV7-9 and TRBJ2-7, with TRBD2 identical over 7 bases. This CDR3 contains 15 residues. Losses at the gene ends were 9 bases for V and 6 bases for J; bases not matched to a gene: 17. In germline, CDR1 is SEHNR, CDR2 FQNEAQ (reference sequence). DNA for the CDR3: TGTGCCAGTATAGGATCGACTAGCAGAAAGGGCGAGCAGTACTTC. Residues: CASIGSTSRKGEQYF.

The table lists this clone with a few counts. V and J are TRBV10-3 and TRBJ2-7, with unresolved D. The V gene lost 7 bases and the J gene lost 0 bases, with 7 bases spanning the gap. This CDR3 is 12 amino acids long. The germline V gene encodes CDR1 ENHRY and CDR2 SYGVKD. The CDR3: CAIKRSSYEQYF. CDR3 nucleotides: TGTGCCATCAAAAGGAGCTCCTACGAGCAGTACTTC.

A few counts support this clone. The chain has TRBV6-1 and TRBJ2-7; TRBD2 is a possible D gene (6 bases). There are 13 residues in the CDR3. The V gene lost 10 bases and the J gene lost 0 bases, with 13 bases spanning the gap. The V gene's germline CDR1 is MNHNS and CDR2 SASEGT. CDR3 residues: CATRGASSYEQYF. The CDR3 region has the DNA TGTGCCACGCGGGGCGCGAGCTCCTACGAGCAGTACTTC.